This T cell receptor beta chain originates from a study of technical replicates of blood from a handful of donors. Per the germline V gene, CDR1 is SGDLS and CDR2 is YYNGEE. With 2 bases clipped from V and 5 bases from J, the junction kept 6 bases outside the gene matches. The CDR3 contains 15 residues. The data were produced by immunoSEQ multiplex PCR, yet TCRdb's version contains in-frame clones alone and is incomplete. The table has 75,000 to 85,000 clones, more than 80% seen once; the top ten hold roughly 3.7%. The receptor was derived from a human donor in good health. Some clones in this sample may be carry-over from other donors' samples. The genes are TRBV9 and TRBJ2-2; 7 nucleotides line up with TRBD2. What was sequenced was PBMCs. The CDR3, as DNA: TGTGCCAGCAGCGTCCGGCTAGCGGCAACCGGGGAGCTGTTTTTT. It specifies CASSVRLAATGELFF.